This T cell receptor beta chain emerged from a study of blood T cell repertoires in COVID-19. Clones were sequenced by immunoSEQ multiplex PCR, and TCRdb holds only the in-frame ones, with some missing. The top ten hold around 14% of the sample, which has roughly 250,000 clones, roughly 80% seen once. The specimen sequenced was peripheral blood. This sequence originates from a person aged 65 to 85 with COVID-19, enrolled during active disease.

The CDR3 region is CASSLLGSNSPLHF. DNA of the CDR3: TGTGCCAGCAGCTTACTGGGCTCTAATTCACCCCTCCACTTT. The gene calls are TRBV7-2 and TRBJ1-6; D gene uncertain. Trimming removed 2 bases at V and 6 bases at J, with 8 bases between. The CDR3 sequence is 14 residues long. Per germline, CDR1 SGHTA and CDR2 FQGNSA. The full variable domain, its missing parts supplied by reference TRBV7-2 and TRBJ1-6, is GAGVSQSPSNKVTEKGKDVELRCDPISGHTALYWYRQSLGQGLEFLIYFQGNSAPDKSGLPSDRFSAERTGGSVSTLTIQRTQQEDSAVYLCASSLLGSNSPLHFGNGTRLTVT.